The rows below give T cell receptor beta chains drawn from one sample of a study of neurological immune-mediated disorders. One entry per CDR3 protein, called by TCRdb with MiXCR from the 5' RACE reads. The sample shows tens of thousands of distinct CDR3 sequences, 4% of them seen only once. The sequenced material came from CD4+ T cells from blood. These receptors all come from a woman in her forties with multiple sclerosis. Both conserved end residues are part of each CDR3.

V gene,J gene,CDR3 protein
TRBV15,TRBJ1-4,CATSRDPADEKLFF
TRBV5-1,TRBJ1-1,CASSFSRASTEAFF
TRBV20-1,TRBJ2-2,CSARVGGVNTGELFF
TRBV7-8,TRBJ1-4,CASSPRGEEKLFF
TRBV7-6,TRBJ2-6,CASSHLRAGANVLTF
TRBV19,TRBJ2-2,CASSIDIGVNTGELFF
TRBV4-2,TRBJ1-2,CASSQDRRVGYTF
TRBV20-1,TRBJ2-3,CSGGSDTQYF
TRBV18,TRBJ1-2,CASSERTYGYTF
TRBV5-5,TRBJ1-1,CASSLSPGAETEAFF
TRBV12-3/TRBV12-4,TRBJ2-7,CASSSTTGYYEQYF
TRBV2,TRBJ2-3,CASSDSGTGSSSTDTQYF
TRBV7-2,TRBJ2-1,CASSADRSSYNEQFF
TRBV7-6,TRBJ1-1,CASSLDSYTEAFF
TRBV2,TRBJ2-6,CASSAAPSGANVLTF
TRBV18,TRBJ1-5,CASSSRTGGVNQPQHF
TRBV12-5,TRBJ1-2,CASGLTTFTQGWSYGYTF
TRBV5-1,TRBJ1-2,CASSFRTPAQGYTF
TRBV3-1,TRBJ2-3,CASSQGRGRGDTQYF
TRBV20-1,TRBJ1-4,CSASDLDSFATNEKLFF
TRBV7-9,TRBJ1-1,CASSGVGRGIVNTEAFF
TRBV5-5,TRBJ1-5,CASSRNRGLQPQHF
TRBV20-1,TRBJ2-1,CSAREGLAGYNEQFF
TRBV3-1,TRBJ2-1,CASSQVVARDRDNEQFF
TRBV29-1,TRBJ1-2,CSVEGGQRPYGYTF
TRBV12-3/TRBV12-4,TRBJ2-1,CASSHGTFNEQFF
TRBV9,TRBJ1-1,CASSSGMWNTEAFF
TRBV12-3/TRBV12-4,TRBJ2-1,CASSLRRTDEQFF
TRBV4-1,TRBJ1-1,CASSLEGTTEAFF
TRBV5-1,TRBJ1-1,CASSLRARGGNTEAFF
TRBV7-6,TRBJ2-4,CASSLGQENIQYF
TRBV6-4,TRBJ1-6,CASSTRQSTPLHF
TRBV7-2,TRBJ1-1,CASSLARGSTEAFF
TRBV24-1,TRBJ1-1,CATSDPRGDGNTEAFF
TRBV7-2,TRBJ1-1,CASSWNRGTNTEAFF
TRBV6-5,TRBJ1-5,CASSYSGAPNQPQHF
TRBV2,TRBJ1-5,CASRDRSNQPQHF
TRBV10-2,TRBJ2-4,CASRAPGRNIQYF
TRBV7-8,TRBJ2-3,CASSLDGLALTDTQYF
TRBV2,TRBJ2-3,CASSEARIGTLDTQYF
TRBV6-5,TRBJ1-1,CASSYSGQGNTEAFF
TRBV4-1,TRBJ1-5,CASSLRPVGDQPQHF
TRBV12-3/TRBV12-4,TRBJ1-1,CASSFGQGVWSTEAFF
TRBV29-1,TRBJ1-1,CSVPRAANTEAFF
TRBV5-6,TRBJ2-2,CASSLISAVNTGELFF
TRBV10-3,TRBJ2-6,CAISTLGQATSGANVLTF
TRBV2,TRBJ2-7,CASGGNEQYF
TRBV3-1,TRBJ1-1,CASSQDRGKEAFF
TRBV6-2/TRBV6-3,TRBJ1-5,CASTFAGGGPQHF
TRBV5-1,TRBJ2-2,CASNPWLGNTGELFF
TRBV5-1,TRBJ2-6,CASSYTAGANVLTF
TRBV6-1,TRBJ1-1,CASSWRGNTEAFF
TRBV7-3,TRBJ2-3,CASSPRTSADTQYF
TRBV24-1,TRBJ2-5,CATSDPSTGAKETQYF
TRBV5-6,TRBJ2-5,CASSPPGPRAETQYF